The clone carrying this T cell receptor beta chain showed up many times. Researchers amplified the TCR beta CDR3 regions from RNA transcripts. HTBI primers were employed in a first-round RT-PCR of the TCR CDR3. TCRdb re-derived calls from the multiplex PCR reads in MiXCR, one entry per CDR3 protein. The sample carries 400,000 to 500,000 distinct CDR3 sequences, about 14% recorded once. The CDR3 is made up of 14 amino acids. The V end lost 0 bases, the J end lost 4 bases, and 10 bases lay between the germline ends. CDR1 and CDR2 (germline): SGHRS, YFSETQ. The data originate from a study of T cells in Graves' hyperthyroidism and ophthalmopathy.

The genes are TRBV5-1 and TRBJ1-1; possible D gene TRBD1, 6 bases. This sequence was found in a man aged 18 to 30 with Graves' ophthalmopathy. The sample consisted of blood. CDR3 loop: CASSLAGGTTEAFF. The CDR3 DNA reads TGCGCCAGCAGCTTGGCCGGGGGCACCACTGAAGCTTTCTTT.